These 27 T cell receptor beta chains came from one sample sequenced in a study of T cell repertoires in cytomegalovirus infection. TCRdb reanalysed the reads using MiXCR and keeps one entry per CDR3 protein. Of some 560,000 distinct CDR3 sequences listed, roughly 42% are singletons. Which antigens these TCRs recognize remains unknown. Sequencing used cultured PBMCs, obtained from culture after CMV antigen stimulation. Receptor source: a human donor in good health (CMV status not recorded). Some clones in this sample may be carry-over from other donors' samples.

This rearrangement joins TRBV7-6 to TRBJ2-7; TRBD2 agrees at 7 bases. Germline lookup yields CDR1 SGHVS and CDR2 FNYEAQ. This CDR3 is built from 15 residues. V dropped 4 bases and J dropped 9; count of bases not matched to a gene: 15. The CDR3 is CASSSSLALLSGQYF. The CDR3 DNA follows: TGTGCCAGCAGCTCGTCACTAGCGCTTCTGTCTGGGCAGTACTTC.

The rearrangement uses TRBV12-3 or TRBV12-4 and TRBJ2-3, with a tentative D call TRBD2 (5 bases). The CDR3 has 15 amino acids. V shed 1 base and J shed 2 bases, with 10 bases lying between them. CDR3 in DNA: TGTGCCAGCAGTTTAGAAGGGAGCGCCACAGATACGCAGTATTTT. It encodes CASSLEGSATDTQYF.

The CDR3 DNA reads TGTGCCAGCAGAGACGACCGAATATACACAGATACGCAGTATTTT. Its translation is CASRDDRIYTDTQYF. The chain couples TRBV9 to TRBJ2-3; D gene unclear. Germline V gene lookup returns CDR1 SGDLS and CDR2 YYNGEE. The germline V and J ends were trimmed by 5 bases and 2 bases, with 15 bases remaining between them. The CDR3 runs 15 residues.

The rearrangement links TRBV4-1 to TRBJ2-5; TRBD2 matches at 8 bases. V lost 4 bases and J lost 9; bases outside the gene matches: 16. Germline-derived CDR1 and CDR2 are MGHRA and YSYEKL. The CDR3 spans 16 residues. The CDR3: CASSPPRSSGPRAQYF. The CDR3 DNA reads TGCGCCAGCAGCCCCCCCCGATCTAGCGGGCCAAGGGCCCAGTACTTC.

This clonotype was detected a few times. The rearrangement links TRBV7-2 to TRBJ2-3, with D possibly matching TRBD1 (6 bases). In germline, CDR1 is SGHTA, CDR2 FQGNSA. This CDR3 region has 18 residues. Trimming stripped 2 bases from V and 2 bases from J, with 20 bases between. The CDR3 here is CASSLYPRAGVYTDTQYF. The CDR3 DNA is TGTGCCAGCAGCTTATACCCCCGAGCAGGGGTGTACACAGATACGCAGTATTTT.

This clonotype appeared a few times. The chain employs TRBV7-6 and TRBJ1-1; 10 bases align to TRBD1. Germline CDR1 is SGHVS and CDR2 is FNYEAQ. The trim removed 5 bases at V and 6 bases at J, leaving 6 bases unmatched. CDR3 length equals 14 residues. In nucleotides, the CDR3 is TGTGCCAGCAGCGAGGACAGGGGGTTATCTGAAGCTTTCTTT. This sequence encodes CASSEDRGLSEAFF.

The chain combines TRBV7-2 with TRBJ2-7, with D possibly TRBD2 on 5 matching bases. The CDR3 totals 15 residues. Deletions cut 1 base from V and 4 bases from J, with 14 bases between. Germline-derived CDR1 and CDR2 are SGHTA and FQGNSA. The CDR3 region has the DNA TGTGCCAGCAGCTTAGGGTCCAGCGGAGTTTACGAGCAGTACTTC. As protein: CASSLGSSGVYEQYF.

The chain carries TRBV7-8 and TRBJ2-1, with D perhaps matching TRBD2 (6 bases). Trimming pared 4 bases from V and 4 bases from J, leaving 11 bases between. Germline lookup yields CDR1 SGHVS and CDR2 FQNEAQ. The length of the CDR3 is 14 residues. The CDR3 is CASSSQRVYNEQFF. The CDR3 nucleotides are TGTGCCAGCAGCTCCCAGCGGGTGTACAATGAGCAGTTCTTC.

This clonotype was observed a handful of times. The J gene is TRBJ2-7, the V gene TRBV19, with 8 bases lining up with TRBD1. CDR1 is LNHDA and CDR2 is SQIVND in the germline V gene (reference sequence). Germline trimming cut 4 bases from V and 7 bases from J; bases unmatched to any gene: 6. This CDR3 region has 13 residues. CDR3 in amino acids: CASSTGTGMEQYF. DNA of the CDR3: TGTGCCAGTAGTACCGGGACAGGAATGGAGCAGTACTTC.

The rearrangement links TRBV7-9 to TRBJ1-3; TRBD1 matches at 9 bases. The CDR3 consists of 13 residues. CDR1 is SEHNR, CDR2 FQNEAQ, per germline (reference sequence). J gave up 11 bases and V 5 bases, and 7 bases lay outside the gene matches. CDR3 DNA: TGTGCCAGCAGCGGGACACAGGGGGCAGCCATATATTTT. This codes for CASSGTQGAAIYF.

This chain connects TRBV12-3 or TRBV12-4 to TRBJ2-1, with D maybe TRBD1 (5 bases). This CDR3 comprises 13 residues. V was shortened by 7 bases and J by 0 bases, with 7 bases between the two germline ends. In DNA form, the CDR3 reads TGTGCCAGCACTGACAGCTCCTACAATGAGCAGTTCTTC. It translates to CASTDSSYNEQFF.

The chain has TRBV19 and TRBJ2-1; tentatively, D is TRBD2 (6 bases). The V end lost 5 bases, the J end lost 11 bases, and 19 bases lay between the germline ends. The germline V gene encodes CDR1 LNHDA and CDR2 SQIVND (reference sequence). The CDR3 has 14 residues. This CDR3 is CASSPRDWLTKQFF. In nucleotides, the CDR3 is TGTGCCAGTAGTCCCCGGGACTGGCTTACGAAGCAGTTCTTC. The full variable domain, in which reference TRBV19 and TRBJ2-1 provide the parts outside the CDR3, is DGGITQSPKYLFRKEGQNVTLSCEQNLNHDAMYWYRQDPGQGLRLIYYSQIVNDFQKGDIAEGYSVSREKKESFPLTVTSAQKNPTAFYLCASSPRDWLTKQFFGPGTRLTVL.

V gene TRBV20-1 combines with J gene TRBJ2-7; tentatively, D is TRBD1 or TRBD2 (5 bases each). V gave up 4 bases and J gave up 5 bases, with 15 bases separating them. The CDR3 has 13 residues. Germline-derived CDR1 and CDR2 are DFQATT and SNEGSKA (reference sequence). The DNA for the CDR3 is TGCAGTGCTACGCCGGGACCGGGCCACGAGCAGTACTTC. As protein: CSATPGPGHEQYF.

This clonotype was picked up a small number of times. The chain has TRBV7-9 and TRBJ2-3; D is possibly TRBD2 (6 bases). Per germline, CDR1 SEHNR and CDR2 FQNEAQ (reference sequence). This CDR3 is built from 14 residues. Trimming removed 3 bases from V and 5 bases from J, with 12 bases in between. The CDR3 protein is CASSLTREEDTQYF. DNA of the CDR3: TGTGCCAGCAGCTTGACTAGGGAAGAAGATACGCAGTATTTT.

This clonotype is a singleton in its sample. The V call is TRBV11-3, the J call TRBJ2-1; TRBD2 matches 9 bases. CDR1 is SGHNT and CDR2 is YENEEA in the germline V gene. J was trimmed by 3 bases and V by 5 bases; bases with no gene match: 8. The CDR3 length is 16 residues. For the CDR3, the DNA is TGTGCCAGCAGCCCTGGGCTAGCGGGAATCTACAATGAGCAGTTCTTC. It codes for CASSPGLAGIYNEQFF. Drawing the rest from reference TRBV11-3 and TRBJ2-1, the complete variable domain is EAGVVQSPRYKIIEKKQPVAFWCNPISGHNTLYWYLQNLGQGPELLIRYENEEAVDDSQLPKDRFSAERLKGVDSTLKIQPAELGDSAVYLCASSPGLAGIYNEQFFGPGTRLTVL.

V gene TRBV11-2 combines with J gene TRBJ2-5; 11 nucleotides line up with TRBD2. V lost 5 bases and J lost 5; bases outside the gene matches: 7. CDR1 and CDR2 (germline): SGHAT, FQNNGV. This CDR3 comprises 15 residues. CDR3 amino acids: CASSHTSGGLETQYF. For the CDR3, the DNA is TGTGCCAGCAGCCATACTAGCGGGGGCTTGGAGACCCAGTACTTC.

This clonotype was seen a handful of times. The chain has TRBV2 and TRBJ2-1, with 7 nucleotides matching TRBD2. V shed 5 bases and J 5 bases; nucleotides not matched to a gene: 12. Germline V gene data show CDR1 as SNHLY and CDR2 as FYNNEI. The CDR3 loop spans 16 amino acids. The CDR3, as DNA: TGTGCCAGCAGTCGGGGGAGGGACCGCGTCCACAATGAGCAGTTCTTC. As protein: CASSRGRDRVHNEQFF.

The genes are TRBV6-2 or TRBV6-3 and TRBJ2-7; D might be TRBD1 (6 bases). This CDR3 is built from 12 residues. The V and J ends lost 10 bases and 5 bases respectively, with 15 bases between them. CDR1 is MNHEY, CDR2 SVGEGT, per germline. CDR3 sequence reads: CATSNRAHEQYF. The CDR3 DNA is TGTGCCACCAGCAACAGGGCCCACGAGCAGTACTTC.

This clonotype was seen a single time. The V gene is TRBV12-3 or TRBV12-4, the J gene TRBJ1-3; a weak D match, TRBD1 (6 bases). V lost 7 bases to trimming and J lost 0 bases, with 16 bases between them. This CDR3 region has 16 residues. The CDR3 DNA follows: TGTGCCAGCAAGAGGCTGGGACATTACTCTGGAAACACCATATATTTT. This encodes CASKRLGHYSGNTIYF.

The V and J genes are TRBV15 and TRBJ2-7, with 8 positions matching TRBD2. The J segment lost 0 bases and the V segment lost 6 bases, leaving 10 bases of the junction unmatched. This CDR3 has 16 residues. Germline V gene lookup returns CDR1 LNHNV and CDR2 YYDKDF (reference sequence). CDR3: CATRLIGGDDSYEQYF. The DNA of the CDR3 is TGTGCCACCAGACTCATCGGGGGGGACGACTCCTACGAGCAGTACTTC.

This clonotype showed up many times. CDR3 protein: CASSNGDTQYF. The CDR3 DNA is TGTGCCAGCAGCAACGGGGATACGCAGTATTTT. This chain links TRBV7-2 with TRBJ2-3; D remains unclear. The CDR3 length is 11 residues. The V gene lost 5 bases and the J gene lost 6 bases, with 6 bases spanning the gap. From germline, CDR1 is SGHTA and CDR2 FQGNSA.

The V call is TRBV5-3, the J call TRBJ2-5; TRBD2 aligns across 8 bases. TRBV5-3 counts as an open reading frame of uncertain function. Trimming removed 8 bases from V and 7 bases from J; junction bases left unmatched: 10. The CDR3 has 13 residues. The CDR3 DNA reads as TGTGCCAGCAGCACCGGACTAGCTAGGACCCAGTACTTC. It specifies CASSTGLARTQYF.

The V and J genes are TRBV11-3 and TRBJ2-1, with D possibly TRBD1 on 6 matching bases. The CDR3 extends over 15 amino acids. Looked up from germline, CDR1 is SGHNT and CDR2 is YENEEA. V shed 0 bases and J shed 9 bases, with 15 bases lying between them. CDR3 in amino acids: CASSLEAGDRGEQFF. Written as DNA, the CDR3 is TGTGCCAGCAGCTTAGAGGCAGGGGATCGGGGTGAGCAGTTCTTC.

The chain employs TRBV6-2 or TRBV6-3 and TRBJ2-7; D might be TRBD1 or TRBD2, each matching 5 bases. Germline V gives CDR1 MNHEY, CDR2 SVGEGT. V was cut by 2 bases and J by 9 bases, with 20 bases left in between. The CDR3 runs to 15 residues. Written as DNA, the CDR3 is TGTGCCAGCAGTTACCATAGAGAGCAGGGCGAGGGGCAGTACTTC. It yields the protein CASSYHREQGEGQYF.

This clonotype was seen only a few times. The chain links TRBV27 to TRBJ2-3; the D is unclear. This CDR3 has 14 amino acids. V shed 10 bases and J shed 5 bases, with 19 bases lying between them. Germline CDR1 MNHEY, CDR2 SMNVEV (reference sequence). The chain's CDR3 is CATSVGVSQDTQYF. The CDR3 bases are TGTGCCACCTCGGTCGGTGTGAGTCAAGATACGCAGTATTTT.

There are a few counts of this clonotype. This rearrangement joins TRBV11-2 to TRBJ1-3; D might be TRBD1 (6 bases). Germline loops: CDR1 SGHAT, CDR2 FQNNGV. The CDR3 loop spans 16 amino acids. V was cut by 7 bases and J by 2 bases, with 18 bases left in between. The CDR3 DNA is TGTGCCAGCAACGAGAAACCCAACAGGGCTGGAAACACCATATATTTT. Residues: CASNEKPNRAGNTIYF.

V is TRBV6-2 or TRBV6-3 and J is TRBJ2-2, with TRBD2 identical over 7 bases. J gave up 7 bases and V 6 bases, and 11 bases lay outside the gene matches. Germline lookup yields CDR1 MNHEY and CDR2 SVGEGT. The CDR3 loop spans 15 amino acids. DNA for the CDR3: TGTGCCAGCAGCCGCCGGGGGGAGGGCCGCGGGGAGCTGTTTTTT. Translated, it gives CASSRRGEGRGELFF.